This TCR beta chain was obtained from a study of blood T cells in healthy people across ages. PCR was performed a second time for about 6 to 11 cycles using a sample-barcoded 5' primer and a J-beta primer mix. TCRdb passed the 5' RACE reads through MiXCR, listing each CDR3 protein once. This sample carries about 1.4 million distinct CDR3 sequences, approximately 59% of them seen once, and the ten largest clones take 5.5% to 8%. V was clipped by 1 base and J by 6 bases, with 5 bases between them. The CDR3 runs to 12 residues. Germline loops: CDR1 PRHDT, CDR2 FYEKMQ (reference sequence). The receptor's source is a man younger than 30 in good health. Specimen: blood. The chain uses TRBV13 and TRBJ2-3; D gene unclear. The CDR3: CASSLEWDTQYF. The CDR3 bases are TGTGCCAGCAGCTTAGAGTGGGATACGCAGTATTTT.